This is a list of T cell receptor beta chains from one sample in a study of regulatory T cells in long-lasting Graves disease. MiXCR, applied by TCRdb to the multiplex PCR reads, yields one record per CDR3 protein. Found here are 350,000 to 450,000 distinct CDR3 sequences, under 15% of them singletons; the top ten hold 16%. This same sample was also taken into another study, of T cells in Graves' hyperthyroidism and ophthalmopathy.

This specimen consisted of peripheral blood mononuclear cells (PBMCs), obtained at new diagnosis, from a patient treated with antithyroid drugs. Receptors were obtained from a woman under 40 with Graves disease. Each CDR3 is given with its conserved first and last residue. A D gene is named only where the DNA matches it firmly. Expanded clones get a size class; other rows say once, few or many, or leave the size out.

clone size	D gene	V gene	CDR3 length	J gene	CDR3 DNA	CDR3 protein
many	TRBD2	TRBV12-5	22	TRBJ2-1	TGTGCTAGTGGTTTTATATCTCCAATACCGGGACTAGCGGGCGCCTCCTACAATGAGCAGTTCTTC	CASGFISPIPGLAGASYNEQFF
many	TRBD2	TRBV20-1	17	TRBJ2-7	TGCAGTGCTAGAGCTCGGACTAGCGGGAGGGCCCGGGGCGAGCAGTACTTC	CSARARTSGRARGEQYF
once	TRBD1	TRBV30	13	TRBJ1-1	TGTGCCTGGGATACAGGGGGGTACACTGAAGCTTTCTTT	CAWDTGGYTEAFF
many	NA	TRBV20-1	16	TRBJ1-4	TGCAGTGCTAGAACGGGCTGGGGAACAACTAATGAAAAACTGTTTTTT	CSARTGWGTTNEKLFF
NA	NA	TRBV29-1	11	TRBJ2-3	TGCAGCGTTTCCCCCAAAGATACGCAGTATTTT	CSVSPKDTQYF
many	TRBD2	TRBV6-1	15	TRBJ2-2	TGTGCCAGCAGTGGACTAGCGGGGAACACCGGGGAGCTGTTTTTT	CASSGLAGNTGELFF
few	NA	TRBV20-1	15	TRBJ2-2	TGCAGTGCTAGAGTGGGGGCCGCGAACACCGGGGAGCTGTTTTTT	CSARVGAANTGELFF
many	NA	TRBV5-1	16	TRBJ2-2	TGCGCCAGCAGCTTAAAACAGAGATACAACACCGGGGAGCTGTTTTTT	CASSLKQRYNTGELFF
many	TRBD1	TRBV9	16	TRBJ2-7	TGTGCCAGCAGCCTCGGGGGGACAGGGATGTCCTACGAGCAGTACTTC	CASSLGGTGMSYEQYF
many	NA	TRBV27	17	TRBJ2-5	TGTGCCAGCAGTTCTCAGGGGAGTGGTGACATCGAAGAGACCCAGTACTTC	CASSSQGSGDIEETQYF
NA	TRBD2	TRBV7-9	17	TRBJ2-1	TGTGCCAGCAGCTTAGTTAGATCGCGGGAGGGCTACAATGAGCAGTTCTTC	CASSLVRSREGYNEQFF
NA	TRBD1	TRBV5-1	16	TRBJ1-6	TGCGCCAGCAGCTTGGGAGCACAGGGGGGGAATTCACCCCTCCACTTT	CASSLGAQGGNSPLHF
many	NA	TRBV13	14	TRBJ2-7	TGTGCCAGCAGCCAGGGGATGCTAGCGCTGGAGCAGTACTTC	CASSQGMLALEQYF
many	TRBD2	TRBV18	15	TRBJ2-7	TGTGCCAGCTCATTCGCTAGCGGGAGCGTCGACGAGCAGTACTTC	CASSFASGSVDEQYF
few	NA	TRBV28	13	TRBJ2-1	TGTGCCAGCAGTCTCCCTCCAGGCCATGAGCAGTTCTTC	CASSLPPGHEQFF
many	TRBD2	TRBV3-1	15	TRBJ2-1	TGTGCCAGCAGCCCGAGAGCGGGAGAAGGCAGTGAGCAGTTCTTC	CASSPRAGEGSEQFF
NA	NA	TRBV11-2	13	TRBJ1-2	TGTGCCAGCAGCACAGGTATCGACTATGGCTACACCTTC	CASSTGIDYGYTF
few	NA	TRBV27	13	TRBJ1-6	TGTGCCAGCAGTGTCTCGGGTTCCAGCCCCCTCCACTTT	CASSVSGSSPLHF
many	NA	TRBV5-1	17	TRBJ1-4	TGCGCCAGCAGCTTGGTCTCATCGACGGCAACTAATGAAAAACTGTTTTTT	CASSLVSSTATNEKLFF
NA	NA	TRBV4-1	16	TRBJ1-4	TGCGCCAGCAGCCACCCCGTGGACCCGGGGGGGGGAAAACTGTTTTTT	CASSHPVDPGGGKLFF
NA	NA	TRBV11-3	14	TRBJ1-1	TGTGCCAGCAGCTTAGGTCAACCACGCACTGAAGCTTTCTTT	CASSLGQPRTEAFF
many	NA	TRBV10-3	12	TRBJ1-1	TGTGCCATCAAGGCAGGCCTCACTGAAGCTTTCTTT	CAIKAGLTEAFF
many	TRBD2	TRBV2	12	TRBJ2-5	TGTGCGACCAGACTAGCGGGAGAGACCCAGTACTTC	CATRLAGETQYF
many	TRBD1	TRBV6-2/TRBV6-3	14	TRBJ2-5	TGTGCCAGCAGCCGGGACAGGTACCAAGAGACCCAGTACTTC	CASSRDRYQETQYF
many	NA	TRBV12-3/TRBV12-4	13	TRBJ1-3	TGTGCCAGCTCCGGGACCTCTGGAAACACCATATATTTT	CASSGTSGNTIYF
many	TRBD2	TRBV11-1	15	TRBJ2-1	TGTGCCAGCAGCTCTACAGCGGGGTCCTACAATGAGCAGTTCTTC	CASSSTAGSYNEQFF
many	NA	TRBV6-1	16	TRBJ2-2	TGTGCCAGCAGAGAAGACAGGAAAAGGGTCTCCGGGGAGCTGTTTTTT	CASREDRKRVSGELFF
NA	TRBD2	TRBV3-1	18	TRBJ2-7	TGTGCCGGCAGCCCGGGTCCGGGACTAGCGGGAGGGCTCCACGAGCAGTACTTC	CAGSPGPGLAGGLHEQYF
NA	NA	TRBV7-9	15	TRBJ1-6	TGTGCCAGCAGCTTAGAGGGAATCTATAATTCACCCCTCCACTTT	CASSLEGIYNSPLHF